These 20 T cell receptor beta chains were all obtained from the same sample, sequenced in a study of beta chain features in type 1 diabetes. These TCRs are of unknown antigen specificity. Investigators reverse transcribed all isolated RNA, so they sequenced expressed TCRB transcripts. Measured with immunoSEQ multiplex PCR; TCRdb has only the in-frame clones, and not every one. The repertoire includes about 370,000 clones, around 10% of them detected once, and approximately 0.55% sits in the top ten. Study-level results: Moderately but significantly shorter TCRB CDR3s were found in Type 1 diabetes patients in all four CD4+ subsets.

The sequenced sample consisted of central memory CD4+ T cells from blood. These receptors came from a man between 25 and 39 years old with type 1 diabetes.

V usage is TRBV9 and J usage is TRBJ2-1; TRBD1 matches at 8 bases. The germline gives CDR1 SGDLS, CDR2 YYNGEE. The CDR3 spans 15 residues. V trimming: 2 bases; J trimming: 10 bases; junction bases outside the gene matches: 11. The CDR3 reads CASSVIDRGRAEQFF. Written as DNA, the CDR3 is TGTGCCAGCAGCGTTATCGACAGGGGCAGGGCCGAGCAGTTCTTC.

In its sample, this clone was seen many times. CDR3 in amino acids: CASSLEGRNQPQHF. The CDR3 DNA follows: TGTGCCAGCAGCTTAGAGGGTCGGAATCAGCCCCAGCATTTT. V gene TRBV7-9 combines with J gene TRBJ1-5; D gene ambiguous. This CDR3 is 14 amino acids long. V lost 1 base to trimming and J lost 4 bases, with 8 bases between them. Germline lookup yields CDR1 SEHNR and CDR2 FQNEAQ (reference sequence).

Comment on this clone: One end of the junction is discordant with germline, which a read error may explain. V gene TRBV9 combines with J gene TRBJ1-3, with no clear D. Per the germline V gene, CDR1 is SGDLS and CDR2 is YYNGEE. The CDR3 length is 13 residues. CDR3 sequence: CASSSELGNTVYF. The DNA of the CDR3 is TGTGCCAGCAGCTCGGAACTTGGAAACACCGTATATTTT.

This clone was counted ten times or more. The genes are TRBV10-2 and TRBJ2-2; 7 nucleotides agree with TRBD2. Germline CDR1 WSHSY, CDR2 SAAADI. V was pared by 3 bases and J by 2 bases, with 9 bases of the junction left unmatched. This CDR3 comprises 17 residues. CDR3 residues: CASSDPVSGGNTGELFF. In DNA, the CDR3 is TGCGCCAGCAGTGATCCGGTTTCGGGAGGTAACACCGGGGAGCTGTTTTTT.

The rearrangement links TRBV27 to TRBJ2-2; D uncertain. CDR1 and CDR2 from the germline V gene are MNHEY and SMNVEV (reference sequence). V shed 3 bases and J shed 3 bases, with 11 bases lying between them. The CDR3 consists of 15 residues. The CDR3 sequence is CASSFWVVDTGELFF. CDR3 nucleotide sequence: TGTGCCAGCAGTTTTTGGGTAGTTGACACCGGGGAGCTGTTTTTT.

This clone has just a few counts. The chain uses TRBV11-2 and TRBJ1-2; 7 bases map to TRBD1. The length of the CDR3 is 15 residues. In germline, CDR1 is SGHAT, CDR2 FQNNGV. Unmatched junction bases numbered 8, after V lost 3 bases and J lost 4 bases. The CDR3 sequence: CASSLGTDIIYGYTF. DNA of the CDR3: TGTGCCAGCAGCTTGGGGACAGACATAATCTATGGCTACACCTTC.

This clone was found a few times. V and J are TRBV30 and TRBJ1-6; 9 nucleotides line up with TRBD1. There are 15 residues in the CDR3. V gave up 0 bases and J gave up 13 bases; unmatched junction bases: 10. The germline V gene encodes CDR1 GTSNPN and CDR2 SVGIG (reference sequence). The CDR3 loop is CAWSVGSGQGVPLHF. The CDR3 DNA sequence: TGTGCCTGGAGTGTAGGTTCGGGACAGGGAGTTCCCCTCCACTTT.

Only a few counts were recorded for this clone. J is TRBJ1-2 and V is TRBV9, with TRBD1 matching 8 bases. Germline V gene sequence: CDR1 SGDLS, CDR2 YYNGEE. There are 15 residues in the CDR3. With V trimmed by 3 bases and J by 4 bases, 8 bases remained unmatched. CDR3 DNA sequence: TGTGCCAGCAGCGCCGCAGGGGGCGCAGGCTATGGCTACACCTTC. It codes for CASSAAGGAGYGYTF.

This clone was detected a few times. Just one base apart from a much larger clone, this may be a read error. This chain connects TRBV5-5 to TRBJ2-1, with unresolved D. CDR1 is SGHKS, CDR2 YYEKEE, per germline (reference sequence). The length of the CDR3 is 15 residues. V lost 2 bases to trimming and J lost 1 base, with 10 bases between them. For the CDR3, the DNA is TGTGCCAGCAGCTTAGCGTCTAGTTCCTACAATGAGCAGTTCTTC. Translation: CASSLASSSYNEQFF. Combining the CDR3 with reference TRBV5-5 and TRBJ2-1 gives the whole variable domain DAGVTQSPTHLIKTRGQQVTLRCSPISGHKSVSWYQQVLGQGPQFIFQYYEKEERGRGNFPDRFSARQFPNYSSELNVNALLLGDSALYLCASSLASSSYNEQFFGPGTRLTVL.

This clone was detected only a few times. The J gene is TRBJ1-5, the V gene TRBV6-6, with 7 bases lining up with TRBD1. Per germline, CDR1 MNHNY and CDR2 SVGAGI (reference sequence). V was clipped by 8 bases and J by 5 bases; unmatched bases: 6. CDR3 length: 13 residues. CDR3 DNA sequence: TGTGCCAGCGTCCAGGGGGTTGATCAGCCCCAGCATTTT. Amino acid sequence: CASVQGVDQPQHF.

This clone was counted many times. This rearrangement joins TRBV10-3 to TRBJ2-2; 8 nucleotides line up with TRBD2. Germline loops: CDR1 ENHRY, CDR2 SYGVKD. V shed 7 bases, J shed 5 bases, and the junction held 9 bases outside the gene matches. This CDR3 has 15 amino acids. CDR3 DNA: TGTGCCATCAAAGGAGCGGGAGATTGGACCGGGGAGCTGTTTTTT. Translation: CAIKGAGDWTGELFF.

In this sample, this clone turned up many times. The V call is TRBV7-9, the J call TRBJ1-1; D remains ambiguous. Between the trimmed V and J ends, which lost 2 bases and 1 base, there was a span of 2 bases. Germline loops: CDR1 SEHNR, CDR2 FQNEAQ (reference sequence). The CDR3 has 12 amino acids. In nucleotides, the CDR3 is TGTGCCAGCAGCTTACAGAACACTGAAGCTTTCTTT. It is translated as CASSLQNTEAFF.

This clone has a handful of counts. This chain links TRBV7-2 with TRBJ2-5; the match to TRBD2 covers 7 bases. Germline-derived CDR1 and CDR2 are SGHTA and FQGNSA. This CDR3 region has 14 residues. V shed 3 bases and J 4 bases; nucleotides not matched to a gene: 5. CDR3 protein: CASSFSSGGETQYF. DNA for the CDR3: TGTGCCAGCAGCTTCTCTAGCGGAGGAGAGACCCAGTACTTC. The full variable domain, in which reference TRBV7-2 and TRBJ2-5 provide the parts outside the CDR3, is GAGVSQSPSNKVTEKGKDVELRCDPISGHTALYWYRQSLGQGLEFLIYFQGNSAPDKSGLPSDRFSAERTGGSVSTLTIQRTQQEDSAVYLCASSFSSGGETQYFGPGTRLLVL.

This clone came up a few times. V gene TRBV6-6 combines with J gene TRBJ2-1; TRBD2 aligns across 8 bases. The junction had 4 bases not matched to a gene; V was cut back by 2 bases and J by 7 bases. The CDR3 length is 14 residues. In germline, CDR1 is MNHNY, CDR2 SVGAGI (reference sequence). The CDR3, as DNA: TGTGCCAGCAGTTACAAGCGGGAGCGGAATGAGCAGTTCTTC. This codes for CASSYKRERNEQFF.

This clone showed up just a few times. The chain has TRBV18 and TRBJ1-2; 10 nucleotides line up with TRBD1. The CDR3 sequence is 14 residues long. V lost 0 bases and J lost 9; bases outside the gene matches: 4. CDR1 KGHSH and CDR2 LQKENI come from the germline V gene. CDR3 region: CASSPPGQGLSYTF. In nucleotides, the CDR3 is TGTGCCAGCTCACCACCGGGACAGGGGTTGAGCTACACCTTC.

A few counts support this clone. One end of the junction varies from germline; a read error may be responsible. The chain employs TRBV25-1 and TRBJ1-2; 8 bases are shared with TRBD1. Germline V lookup: CDR1 MGHDK, CDR2 SYGVNS. This CDR3 is built from 14 residues. The CDR3 spells CASSEMGLQGEAYF. The CDR3 region has the DNA TGTGCCAGCAGTGAAATGGGGCTACAGGGGGAGGCGTACTTC.

CDR3 loop: CASSSAGVYTGELFF. CDR3 coding DNA: TGTGCCAGCAGTTCCGCAGGGGTCTACACCGGGGAGCTGTTTTTT. V and J are TRBV28 and TRBJ2-2, with a possible D match to TRBD1 (6 bases). The CDR3 has 15 amino acids. Germline loops: CDR1 MDHEN, CDR2 SYDVKM. Between the trimmed V and J ends, which lost 4 bases and 3 bases, there was a span of 12 bases. Combining the CDR3 with reference TRBV28 and TRBJ2-2 gives the whole variable domain DVKVTQSSRYLVKRTGEKVFLECVQDMDHENMFWYRQDPGLGLRLIYFSYDVKMKEKGDIPEGYSVSREKKERFSLILESASTNQTSMYLCASSSAGVYTGELFFGEGSRLTVL.

Of note for this clone: Other DNA sequences in this sample translate to the same CDR3. The chain has TRBV30 and TRBJ2-7, with unresolved D. CDR1 GTSNPN and CDR2 SVGIG come from the germline V gene (reference sequence). This CDR3 has 12 residues. V lost 2 bases and J lost 2, with 7 bases in between. The CDR3 nucleotides read TGTGCCTGGAGTCGTCGGGCCTACGAGCAGTACTTC. Translating it yields CAWSRRAYEQYF.

The chain couples TRBV29-1 to TRBJ2-7, with 12 bases identical to TRBD2. This CDR3 contains 12 residues. With 7 bases clipped from V and 7 bases from J, the junction kept 5 bases outside the gene matches. The V gene's germline CDR1 is SQVTM and CDR2 ANQGSEA. CDR3 loop: CSGLTSGGEQYF. The CDR3 bases are TGCAGCGGCCTGACTAGCGGGGGAGAGCAGTACTTC.

A few counts support this clone. The V call is TRBV15, the J call TRBJ2-5, with D possibly matching TRBD2 (7 bases). Trimming shortened V by 1 base and J by 4 bases, and 19 bases separated the two germline ends. The CDR3 consists of 17 residues. Germline CDR1 is LNHNV and CDR2 is YYDKDF (reference sequence). In DNA, the CDR3 is TGTGCCACCAGCAGAGTTTGGGGGGCGGGAGAAGGAGAGACCCAGTACTTC. Its translation is CATSRVWGAGEGETQYF.